This T cell receptor (beta chain) was documented in a study of technical replicates of blood from a handful of donors. Method: immunoSEQ multiplex PCR; TCRdb's copy keeps in-frame clones and lacks some. The data contain fewer than 95,000 clones, roughly 94% of them singletons. Germline loops: CDR1 LNHDA, CDR2 SQIVND (reference sequence). The CDR3 extends over 15 amino acids. The V and J ends lost 5 bases and 1 base, in that order; junction bases with no gene match: 6. The sequencing input was T cells isolated from PBMCs. The sequence derives from a human donor in good health. The rearrangement joins TRBV19 to TRBJ1-2, with TRBD1 matching over 8 bases. CDR3 nucleotides: TGTGCCAGTAGTGCGGGACAGGTCTTTAACTATGGCTACACCTTC. Its protein product is CASSAGQVFNYGYTF.